The T cell receptor (beta chain) described here comes from a study of spatial heterogeneity in lung cancer. Study-wide background: Every unique TCR and UMI combination, on average, appeared more than ten times in raw reads.

This clonotype was recorded at least ten times. This beta chain represents an off-target read in a library built for alpha chains; its size is of limited meaning. Indicated time point: sample taken at primary tumor resection. The approximately 70 donors had untreated early-stage non-small cell lung cancer. Sequencing was performed on whole RNA extracted from tumor and nontumor lung tissue, or from frozen PBMC, and the material was left unsorted. TCRdb used MiXCR to reprocess the 5' RACE reads, holding one entry per CDR3 protein. The table lists around 15,000 distinct CDR3 sequences, around 3.3% of them singletons, with 8.5% to 10% in the top ten. The CDR3 consists of 15 residues. Germline CDR1 is MNHNS and CDR2 is SASEGT. V was pared by 7 bases and J by 8 bases, with 11 bases of the junction left unmatched.

The chain combines TRBV6-1 with TRBJ1-4, with TRBD1 identical over 9 bases. Sample: normal lung tissue next to the tumor, taken at surgery. This clonotype originated in a male donor with early-stage non-small cell lung cancer. CDR3 region: CASTARTGAGEKLFF. CDR3 DNA: TGTGCCAGCACGGCGAGGACAGGGGCAGGGGAAAAACTGTTTTTT.